A single sample is the source of the 11 T cell receptor beta chains below, sequenced in a study of T cell responses to AZD1222 COVID-19 vaccine. Generated by immunoSEQ multiplex PCR, the TCRdb table keeps only in-frame clones and is missing some. Here the sample spans fewer than 130,000 clones, nearly 90% being singletons. The starting material was peripheral blood, obtained on day 0 of AZD1222 vaccination. These TCRs come from an adult in good health.

V gene TRBV7-8 combines with J gene TRBJ1-4, with D unresolved. Per the germline V gene, CDR1 is SGHVS and CDR2 is FQNEAQ. This CDR3 spans 13 amino acids. The V and J ends lost 5 bases and 7 bases respectively, with 11 bases between them. CDR3 residues: CASSARAPEKLFF. CDR3 nucleotide sequence: TGTGCCAGCAGCGCCCGGGCCCCTGAAAAACTGTTTTTT.

This chain connects TRBV25-1 to TRBJ1-5, with unresolved D. Deletions cut 6 bases from V and 5 bases from J, with 14 bases between. The CDR3 is 14 amino acids. Germline V gives CDR1 MGHDK, CDR2 SYGVNS. The CDR3 region has the DNA TGTGCCAGCAGCTTGACGATTTGGGATCAGCCCCAGCATTTT. It yields the protein CASSLTIWDQPQHF.

This chain uses TRBV19 with TRBJ1-5, with 8 bases lining up with TRBD1. Germline-derived CDR1 and CDR2 are LNHDA and SQIVND (reference sequence). This CDR3 is 15 amino acids long. V dropped 5 bases and J dropped 2; count of bases not matched to a gene: 5. The DNA for the CDR3 is TGTGCCAGTAGTTCAACAGGGGGTGGCAATCAGCCCCAGCATTTT. Translation gives CASSSTGGGNQPQHF.

There are a few counts of this clone. The chain carries TRBV2 and TRBJ2-5; D possibly corresponds to TRBD1 (5 bases). Looked up from germline, CDR1 is SNHLY and CDR2 is FYNNEI. The CDR3 is made up of 15 amino acids. V was trimmed by 0 bases and J by 7 bases, leaving 15 bases between them. CDR3 DNA sequence: TGTGCCAGCAGTGAAGCGCAGGACATCTTGGGGACCCAGTACTTC. Its translation is CASSEAQDILGTQYF.

Regarding this clone: The sample has other DNA sequences that encode this CDR3 too. V usage is TRBV6-1 and J usage is TRBJ1-1; D is unclear. The germline V gene encodes CDR1 MNHNS and CDR2 SASEGT. This CDR3 is 13 amino acids long. V lost 2 bases, J lost 2 bases, and 6 bases lay in between. As DNA, the CDR3 is TGTGCCAGCAGTGAAAAGGGAAACACTGAAGCTTTCTTT. This translates into CASSEKGNTEAFF.

V is TRBV7-3 and J is TRBJ1-1, with unresolved D. The CDR3 has 13 residues. The germline V gene has CDR1 SGHTA and CDR2 FQGTGA. The V end was cut by 5 bases, the J end by 0 bases, with 7 bases between. The CDR3 DNA reads TGTGCCAGCAGCGACTACATGAACACTGAAGCTTTCTTT. Translation gives CASSDYMNTEAFF.

Comments on this clone: A read error may account for a junction end that differs from germline. The J gene is TRBJ1-2, the V gene TRBV27; D not certain. The V gene's germline CDR1 is MNHEY and CDR2 SMNVEV (reference sequence). The CDR3 is made up of 14 amino acids. This chain's CDR3 is CASSSRGMEYVYTF. The CDR3 DNA reads as TGTGCCAGCAGCAGCCGAGGAATGGAGTATGTCTACACCTTC.

The rearrangement joins TRBV18 to TRBJ1-2; TRBD1 aligns across 12 bases. Unmatched junction bases numbered 5, after V lost 0 bases and J lost 6 bases. CDR1 and CDR2 from the germline V gene are KGHSH and LQKENI. This CDR3 has 16 amino acids. The CDR3 is CASSPPGQGALHGYTF. CDR3 DNA sequence: TGTGCCAGCTCACCACCGGGACAGGGGGCGTTGCATGGCTACACCTTC.

V is TRBV11-3 and J is TRBJ2-1, with D maybe TRBD1 (6 bases). In germline, CDR1 is SGHNT, CDR2 YENEEA. V dropped 4 bases and J dropped 8 bases, with 15 bases sitting between them. This CDR3 is built from 14 residues. This CDR3 is CASSSDSLYDEQFF. For the CDR3, the DNA is TGTGCCAGCAGCTCGGACAGCTTGTACGATGAGCAGTTCTTC. The variable domain in full, with the rest retrieved from reference TRBV11-3 and TRBJ2-1, is EAGVVQSPRYKIIEKKQPVAFWCNPISGHNTLYWYLQNLGQGPELLIRYENEEAVDDSQLPKDRFSAERLKGVDSTLKIQPAELGDSAVYLCASSSDSLYDEQFFGPGTRLTVL.

DNA for the CDR3: TGTGCCAGCAACTCCGGGCAGGGGCGAAATGAAAAACTGTTTTTT. This codes for CASNSGQGRNEKLFF. The genes are TRBV28 and TRBJ1-4, with D perhaps matching TRBD1 (6 bases). Germline CDR1 and CDR2: MDHEN and SYDVKM. Between the trimmed V and J ends, which lost 7 bases and 5 bases, there was a span of 17 bases. CDR3 length: 15 residues.

V gene TRBV9 combines with J gene TRBJ1-4; D is unclear. There are 15 residues in the CDR3. The V end was cut by 3 bases, the J end by 8 bases, with 17 bases between. Germline values: CDR1 SGDLS, CDR2 YYNGEE. The CDR3 DNA sequence: TGTGCCAGCAGCGATCGTCCGGGATTAAACGAAAAACTGTTTTTT. Residues: CASSDRPGLNEKLFF.